This T cell receptor (beta chain) was profiled in a study of blood T cell repertoires in COVID-19. Study-wide context: Acute and convalescent COVID-19 specimens originated in the United States, Italy and Spain.

With 2 bases removed from V and 4 bases from J, the gap between germline ends came to 12 bases. The CDR3 consists of 14 residues. Germline assignment: CDR1 SGHDT and CDR2 YYEEEE. Method: immunoSEQ multiplex PCR; TCRdb's copy keeps in-frame clones and lacks some. In the table there are 400,000 to 450,000 clones, around nine tenths of which are singletons. The chain uses TRBV5-6 and TRBJ1-2; no clear D gene. Sequenced input: peripheral blood. The receptor's source is a man between 18 and 35 years old with COVID-19, enrolled during active disease. The DNA of the CDR3 is TGTGCCAGCAGCTTTTCAGGATTTGGCTATGGCTACACCTTC. It codes for CASSFSGFGYGYTF.